Below are 18 T cell receptor beta chains sequenced from a single sample in a study of regulatory T cells in long-lasting Graves disease. The time point here: persistent/refractory GD, antithyroid drugs over 5 years with positive TRAb. PBMC RNA was the source of the TCR library. With iRepertoire HTBI primers and Arm-PCR of CDR3 regions, TCR beta libraries were built. TCRdb redid the calling of the multiplex PCR reads with MiXCR, one entry per CDR3 protein. Among roughly 430,000 distinct CDR3 sequences listed, 21% were seen once. Source: peripheral blood mononuclear cells (PBMCs), taken when the disease was refractory, from a patient treated with antithyroid drugs. These receptors were collected from a female donor with Graves disease.

Only a few counts were recorded for this clonotype. The chain has TRBV2 and TRBJ2-1; TRBD2 agrees at 7 bases. Germline V lookup: CDR1 SNHLY, CDR2 FYNNEI. CDR3 size: 13 residues. The V and J ends lost 7 bases and 8 bases, in that order; junction bases with no gene match: 8. The CDR3 reads CASTVAGLDEQFF. The CDR3 DNA reads as TGTGCCAGCACCGTAGCGGGTCTAGATGAGCAGTTCTTC.

This clonotype was counted at least ten times. The chain employs TRBV7-3 and TRBJ2-2, with D possibly matching TRBD2 (7 bases). The ends were cut back, 2 bases at V and 3 bases at J, with 19 bases in the middle. The CDR3 is 18 residues long. Germline CDR1 reads SGHTA; CDR2 reads FQGTGA. The CDR3 nucleotides read TGTGCCAGCAGCTTACGGGGGGCAGTCCCCCACTACACCGGGGAGCTGTTTTTT. It yields the protein CASSLRGAVPHYTGELFF.

This clonotype has at least ten counts. The rearrangement links TRBV28 to TRBJ1-6, with D maybe TRBD1 (6 bases). The CDR3 runs to 14 residues. V was trimmed by 0 bases and J by 8 bases, leaving 8 bases between them. Germline V gene sequence: CDR1 MDHEN, CDR2 SYDVKM. Written as DNA, the CDR3 is TGTGCCAGCAGTTTATGGGACAGCGATTCACCCCTCCACTTT. Protein product: CASSLWDSDSPLHF.

The chain uses TRBV19 and TRBJ2-6, with a weak D call TRBD1 (6 bases). The CDR3 consists of 16 residues. The V and J ends lost 9 bases and 4 bases respectively, with 19 bases between them. CDR1 is LNHDA and CDR2 is SQIVND in the germline V gene (reference sequence). The CDR3 region has the DNA TGTGCCAGCAGAACAGGGAGTACGGCGGGGGCCAACGTCCTGACTTTC. Translated: CASRTGSTAGANVLTF.

The table lists this clonotype with many counts. The chain joins TRBV3-1 to TRBJ2-7; D is unclear. The CDR3 has 14 amino acids. V lost 5 bases to trimming and J lost 3 bases, with 14 bases between them. The germline gives CDR1 LGHDT, CDR2 YNNKEL (reference sequence). CDR3 residues: CASSSGRDGYEQYF. The CDR3 region has the DNA TGTGCCAGCAGCTCCGGACGAGACGGCTACGAGCAGTACTTC.

This clonotype was seen repeatedly, ten times or more. The chain joins TRBV28 to TRBJ1-1; TRBD1 matches at 9 bases. V gave up 6 bases and J gave up 0 bases; unmatched junction bases: 23. CDR3 length: 21 residues. Germline loops: CDR1 MDHEN, CDR2 SYDVKM. The CDR3 nucleotides are TGTGCCAGCAGCCCCTGGGACAGGGCAAGCTTTAACTTACTCATGAACACTGAAGCTTTCTTT. It is translated as CASSPWDRASFNLLMNTEAFF.

This clonotype showed up many times. This chain uses TRBV24-1 with TRBJ2-5; D possibly matches TRBD1 or TRBD2 (5 bases each). This CDR3 has 15 residues. Between the trimmed V and J ends, which lost 4 bases and 2 bases, there was a span of 13 bases. Germline-derived CDR1 and CDR2 are KGHDR and SFDVKD. The CDR3 protein is CATSETGTLQETQYF. The CDR3 nucleotides are TGTGCCACCAGTGAGACCGGGACCCTACAAGAGACCCAGTACTTC.

This clonotype was observed many times. V usage is TRBV28 and J usage is TRBJ2-7, with 9 positions matching TRBD2. The V and J ends lost 1 base and 4 bases, in that order; junction bases with no gene match: 8. The CDR3 is 16 residues long. Germline V gives CDR1 MDHEN, CDR2 SYDVKM. The CDR3 sequence is CASSLLAGVGVYEQYF. The CDR3 bases are TGTGCCAGCAGTTTATTAGCGGGAGTGGGTGTGTACGAGCAGTACTTC. Full variable domain (missing parts from reference TRBV28 and TRBJ2-7): DVKVTQSSRYLVKRTGEKVFLECVQDMDHENMFWYRQDPGLGLRLIYFSYDVKMKEKGDIPEGYSVSREKKERFSLILESASTNQTSMYLCASSLLAGVGVYEQYFGPGTRLTVT.

The chain combines TRBV5-1 with TRBJ1-4; 7 nucleotides align to TRBD1. V gave up 3 bases and J gave up 6 bases; unmatched junction bases: 5. CDR1 is SGHRS and CDR2 is YFSETQ in the germline V gene. CDR3 size: 14 residues. The CDR3 sequence: CASSSPGTDEKLFF. CDR3 bases: TGCGCCAGCAGCTCTCCCGGGACAGATGAAAAACTGTTTTTT.

In the case of this clonotype: An end of the junction differs from the germline gene, which may be a read error. The CDR3 here is CASSYSINMGYGHTF. The CDR3 DNA reads TGTGCCAGCAGTTACTCGATAAATATGGGCTATGGCCACACCTTC. J is TRBJ1-2 and V is TRBV6-2 or TRBV6-3; D remains unclear. The germline V gene has CDR1 MNHEY and CDR2 SVGEGT. This CDR3 has 15 residues.

As regards this clonotype: This probably arose from a read error, given a far larger clone one base away. The genes are TRBV2 and TRBJ2-1, with D possibly matching TRBD2 (6 bases). The DNA end lines up better with TRBJ2-5; the J call may be wrong. The CDR3 runs 15 residues. CDR1 SNHLY and CDR2 FYNNEI come from the germline V gene. The CDR3 here is CASSGLVGDGETQYF. The CDR3 DNA sequence: TGTGCCAGCAGTGGACTAGTGGGAGATGGTGAGACCCAGTACTTC.

The gene calls are TRBV6-1 and TRBJ2-1; D is possibly TRBD2 (6 bases). Trimming removed 6 bases at V and 0 bases at J, with 12 bases between. CDR3 size: 15 residues. Germline CDR1 reads MNHNS; CDR2 reads SASEGT. The CDR3 spells CASSPRGDSYNEQFF. In DNA form, the CDR3 reads TGTGCCAGCAGCCCCCGCGGGGACTCCTACAATGAGCAGTTCTTC.

As concerns this clonotype: This is likely an artifact of a read error, given a far larger clone one base away. The J gene is TRBJ2-5, the V gene TRBV28; 10 bases agree with TRBD1. Near its end, the DNA agrees better with TRBJ2-4, so the J call may be wrong. Germline V gene lookup returns CDR1 MDHEN and CDR2 SYDVKM. The CDR3 is made up of 13 amino acids. The CDR3 protein is CASRGTGDLIQYF. The CDR3 coding sequence is TGTGCCAGCAGGGGGACAGGGGACCTCATTCAGTACTTC.

This rearrangement joins TRBV28 to TRBJ2-5, with TRBD1 as a possible D gene (6 bases). The length of the CDR3 is 13 residues. The V end was cut by 6 bases, the J end by 5 bases, with 13 bases between. The germline CDR1 and CDR2 sequences are MDHEN and SYDVKM. CDR3 nucleotide sequence: TGTGCCAGCAGCAAGACAGGCCCTGAGACCCAGTACTTC. Protein product: CASSKTGPETQYF.

The chain joins TRBV7-2 to TRBJ2-5, with 10 bases fitting TRBD2. The CDR3 extends over 16 amino acids. The V gene end was trimmed by 2 bases and the J gene end by 7 bases; junction bases not matched to a gene: 10. The germline CDR1 and CDR2 sequences are SGHTA and FQGNSA. The CDR3 DNA reads as TGTGCCAGCAGCTTAATAACTAGCGGGAACGCTAGGACCCAGTACTTC. This codes for CASSLITSGNARTQYF.

In this sample, this clonotype turned up many times. The genes are TRBV28 and TRBJ2-2, with D uncertain. Per germline, CDR1 MDHEN and CDR2 SYDVKM. V lost 3 bases to trimming and J lost 4 bases, with 12 bases between them. The CDR3 is 15 residues long. CDR3 amino acids: CASSFPGDPTGELFF. The DNA of the CDR3 is TGTGCCAGCAGTTTTCCCGGTGACCCCACCGGGGAGCTGTTTTTT.

This clonotype was counted between two and nine times. At one boundary the junction diverges from the germline segment, which might be a read error. The J gene is TRBJ2-2, the V gene TRBV10-3; weak D call: TRBD1 (6 bases). Germline CDR1 reads ENHRY; CDR2 reads SYGVKD. The CDR3 sequence is 14 residues long. In DNA, the CDR3 is TGTGCCACACATTACAGGGTGAACACCGGGGAGCTGCTTTTT. Translating it yields CATHYRVNTGELLF.

This clonotype was seen repeatedly, ten times or more. The chain is built from TRBV7-2 and TRBJ2-5, with 9 nucleotides matching TRBD1. V lost 3 bases to trimming and J lost 6 bases; unmatched junction nucleotides: 8. CDR3 size: 15 residues. Per germline, CDR1 SGHTA and CDR2 FQGNSA. CDR3 in amino acids: CASSLGTGIGQTQYF. CDR3 nucleotides: TGTGCCAGCAGCTTGGGGACAGGGATCGGACAGACCCAGTACTTC.